Sequencing of this T cell receptor beta chain was carried out in a study of immune reconstitution after stem cell transplant in scleroderma (dated by TCRdb to 2017 to 2019). The CDR3 spans 13 residues, from the cysteine through the phenylalanine. The read is trimmed to its CDR3 DNA, 39 bases read in frame from base 1. CDR1 is given as SQVTM and CDR2 as ANQGSEA, both from the germline V gene. Between the V and J ends, shortened by 4 bases and 4 bases respectively, the junction contains 13 bases. This clonotype was seen ten or more times. No antigen is known for it. No much larger clonotype is one base removed from it; base qualities were not supplied. Libraries were built with RT-PCR. Sequenced on an Illumina MiSeq. Starting from the raw public reads, TCRdb applied fastp trimming at Q25, assembled clones with MiXCR and retained in-frame beta chains. Under each unique CDR3 protein, matching rows form one entry showing the most common genes and DNA. The sample has more than 2,500 distinct CDR3 sequences on record, 3% to 4.5% of them singletons. Jointly, the top ten make up about 3% of the sample.

This chain is built from TRBV29-1 and TRBJ2-5, with a weak D call of TRBD1 (6 bases match). Sample acquisition took place before or after autologous hematopoietic stem cell transplantation (not recorded which). The sequence derives from a human donor with systemic sclerosis. CDR3 sequence: CSVGGGPGETQYF. The nucleotide sequence reads as follows: TGCAGCGTTGGAGGGGGTCCGGGAGAGACCCAGTACTTC.